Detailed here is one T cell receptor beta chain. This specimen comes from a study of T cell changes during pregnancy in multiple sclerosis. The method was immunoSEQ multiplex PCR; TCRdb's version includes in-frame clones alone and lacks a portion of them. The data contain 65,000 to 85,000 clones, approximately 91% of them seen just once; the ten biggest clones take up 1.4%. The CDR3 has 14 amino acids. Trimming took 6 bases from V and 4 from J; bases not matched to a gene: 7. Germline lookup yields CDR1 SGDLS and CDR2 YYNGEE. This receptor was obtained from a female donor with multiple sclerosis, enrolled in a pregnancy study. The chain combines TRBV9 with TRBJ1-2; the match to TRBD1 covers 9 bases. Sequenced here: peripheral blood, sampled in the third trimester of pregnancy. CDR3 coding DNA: TGTGCCAGCACCCGGACAGGGGCCCCCTATGGCTACACCTTC. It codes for CASTRTGAPYGYTF.